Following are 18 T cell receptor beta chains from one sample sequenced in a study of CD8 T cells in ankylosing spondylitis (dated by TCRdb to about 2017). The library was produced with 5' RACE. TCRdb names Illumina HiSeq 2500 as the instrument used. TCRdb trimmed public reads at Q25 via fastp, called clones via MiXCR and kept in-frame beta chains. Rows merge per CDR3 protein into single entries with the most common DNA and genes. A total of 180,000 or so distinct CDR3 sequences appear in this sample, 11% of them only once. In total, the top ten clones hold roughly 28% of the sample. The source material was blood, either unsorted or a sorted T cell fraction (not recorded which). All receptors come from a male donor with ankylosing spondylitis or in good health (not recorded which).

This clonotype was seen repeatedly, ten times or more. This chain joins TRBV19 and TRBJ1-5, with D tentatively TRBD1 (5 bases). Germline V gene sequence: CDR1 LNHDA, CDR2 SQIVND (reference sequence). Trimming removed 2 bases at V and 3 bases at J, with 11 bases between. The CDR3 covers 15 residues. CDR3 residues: CASSIFGGINQPQHF. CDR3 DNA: TGTGCCAGTAGTATATTCGGGGGGATCAATCAGCCCCAGCATTTT.

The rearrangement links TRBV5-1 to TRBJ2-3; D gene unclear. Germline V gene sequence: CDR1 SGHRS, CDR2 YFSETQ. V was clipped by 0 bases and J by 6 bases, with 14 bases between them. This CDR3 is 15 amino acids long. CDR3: CASSLGRRTEDTQYF. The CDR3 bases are TGCGCCAGCAGCTTGGGCAGGCGCACAGAGGATACGCAGTATTTT.

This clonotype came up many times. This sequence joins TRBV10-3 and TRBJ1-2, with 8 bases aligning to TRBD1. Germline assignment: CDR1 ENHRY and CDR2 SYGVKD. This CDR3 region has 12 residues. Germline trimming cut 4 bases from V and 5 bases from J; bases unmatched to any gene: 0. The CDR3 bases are TGTGCCATCAGTGGGACAGGGTATGGCTACACCTTC. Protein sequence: CAISGTGYGYTF.

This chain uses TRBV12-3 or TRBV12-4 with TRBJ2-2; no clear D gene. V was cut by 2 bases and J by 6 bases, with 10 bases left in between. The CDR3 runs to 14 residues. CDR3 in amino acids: CASSLQLVPGELFF. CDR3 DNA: TGTGCCAGCAGTTTACAGCTAGTCCCCGGGGAGCTGTTTTTT.

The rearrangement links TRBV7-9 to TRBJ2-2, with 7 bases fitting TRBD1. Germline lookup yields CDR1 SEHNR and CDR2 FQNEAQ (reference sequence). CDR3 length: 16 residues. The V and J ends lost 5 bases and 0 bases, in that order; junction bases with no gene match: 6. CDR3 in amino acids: CASSPTGTANTGELFF. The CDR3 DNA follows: TGTGCCAGCAGCCCGACCGGGACAGCGAACACCGGGGAGCTGTTTTTT.

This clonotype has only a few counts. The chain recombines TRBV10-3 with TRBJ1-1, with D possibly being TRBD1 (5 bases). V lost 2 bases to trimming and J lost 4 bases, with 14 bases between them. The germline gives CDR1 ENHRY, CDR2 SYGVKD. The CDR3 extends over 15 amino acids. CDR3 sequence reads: CAISEGRGRTTEAFF. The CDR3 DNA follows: TGTGCCATCAGTGAGGGACGGGGGAGAACCACTGAAGCTTTCTTT.

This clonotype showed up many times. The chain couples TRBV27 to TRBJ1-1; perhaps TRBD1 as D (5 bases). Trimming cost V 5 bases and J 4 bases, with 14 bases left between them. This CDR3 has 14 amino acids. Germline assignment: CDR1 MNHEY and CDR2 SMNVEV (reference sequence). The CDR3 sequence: CASSPSGWGTEAFF. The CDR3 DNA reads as TGTGCCAGCAGTCCATCAGGGTGGGGCACTGAAGCTTTCTTT.

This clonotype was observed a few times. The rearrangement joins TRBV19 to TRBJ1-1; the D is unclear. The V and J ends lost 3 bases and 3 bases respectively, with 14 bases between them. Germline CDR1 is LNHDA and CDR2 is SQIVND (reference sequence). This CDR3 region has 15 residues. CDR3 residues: CASSISRRTYTEAFF. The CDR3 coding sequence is TGTGCCAGTAGTATTTCCCGGAGGACGTACACTGAAGCTTTCTTT.

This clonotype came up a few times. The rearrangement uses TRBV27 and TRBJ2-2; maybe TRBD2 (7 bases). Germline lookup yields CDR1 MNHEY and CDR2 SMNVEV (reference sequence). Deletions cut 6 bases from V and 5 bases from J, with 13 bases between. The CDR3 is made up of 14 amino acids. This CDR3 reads CASRRGGRTGELFF. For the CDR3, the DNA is TGTGCCAGCAGGAGGGGGGGCCGTACCGGGGAGCTGTTTTTT.

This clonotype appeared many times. The CDR3 nucleotides read TGTGCCAGTAGTACCCTCGGGACAGGGAGAGAGACCCAGTACTTC. It encodes CASSTLGTGRETQYF. V and J are TRBV19 and TRBJ2-5; 9 bases line up with TRBD1. The V gene end was trimmed by 4 bases and the J gene end by 4 bases; junction bases not matched to a gene: 7. CDR1 LNHDA and CDR2 SQIVND come from the germline V gene (reference sequence). This CDR3 has 15 residues.

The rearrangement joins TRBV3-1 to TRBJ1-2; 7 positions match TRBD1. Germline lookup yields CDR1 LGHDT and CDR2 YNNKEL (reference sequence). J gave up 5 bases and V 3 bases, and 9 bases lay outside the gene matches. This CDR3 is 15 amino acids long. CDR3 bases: TGTGCCAGCAGCCAGGGGAGGACAGGAGGGTATGGCTACACCTTC. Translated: CASSQGRTGGYGYTF.

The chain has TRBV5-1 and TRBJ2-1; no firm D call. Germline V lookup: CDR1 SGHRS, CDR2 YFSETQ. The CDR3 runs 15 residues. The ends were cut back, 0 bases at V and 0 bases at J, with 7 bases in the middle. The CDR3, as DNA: TGCGCCAGCAGCTTGGCCCAGGCCTCCTACAATGAGCAGTTCTTC. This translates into CASSLAQASYNEQFF.

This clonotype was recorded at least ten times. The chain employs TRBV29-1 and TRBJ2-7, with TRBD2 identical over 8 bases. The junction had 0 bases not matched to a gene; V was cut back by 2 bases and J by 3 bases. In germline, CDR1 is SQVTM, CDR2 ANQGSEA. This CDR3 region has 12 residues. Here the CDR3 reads CSVEREGYEQYF. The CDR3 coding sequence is TGCAGCGTTGAACGGGAGGGCTACGAGCAGTACTTC.

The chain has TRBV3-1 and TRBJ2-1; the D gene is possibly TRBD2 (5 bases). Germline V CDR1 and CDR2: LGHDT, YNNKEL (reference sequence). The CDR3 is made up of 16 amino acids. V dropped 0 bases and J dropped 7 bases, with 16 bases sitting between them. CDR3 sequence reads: CASSQDTGKGINEQFF. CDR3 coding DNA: TGTGCCAGCAGCCAAGACACGGGGAAGGGAATAAATGAGCAGTTCTTC.

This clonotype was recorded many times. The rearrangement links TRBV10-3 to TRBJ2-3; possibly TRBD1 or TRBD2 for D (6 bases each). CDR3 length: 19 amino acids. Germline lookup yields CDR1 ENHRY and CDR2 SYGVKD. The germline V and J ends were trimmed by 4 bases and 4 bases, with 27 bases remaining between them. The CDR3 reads CAISGPTSRGRGNADTQYF. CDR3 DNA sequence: TGTGCCATCAGTGGGCCCACTTCCCGGGGGCGCGGAAATGCAGATACGCAGTATTTT.

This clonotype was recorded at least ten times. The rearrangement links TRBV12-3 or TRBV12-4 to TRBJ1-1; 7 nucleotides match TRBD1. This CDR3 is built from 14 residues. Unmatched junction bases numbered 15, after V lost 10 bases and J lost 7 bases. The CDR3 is CATTGDSNGGEAFF. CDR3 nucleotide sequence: TGTGCCACCACAGGGGATTCGAATGGGGGTGAAGCTTTCTTT.

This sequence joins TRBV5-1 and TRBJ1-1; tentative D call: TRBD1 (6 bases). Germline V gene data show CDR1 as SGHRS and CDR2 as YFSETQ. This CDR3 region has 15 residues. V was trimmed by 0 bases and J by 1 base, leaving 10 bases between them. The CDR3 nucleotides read TGCGCCAGCAGCTTGGCCGGGACATCGAACACTGAAGCTTTCTTT. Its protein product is CASSLAGTSNTEAFF.

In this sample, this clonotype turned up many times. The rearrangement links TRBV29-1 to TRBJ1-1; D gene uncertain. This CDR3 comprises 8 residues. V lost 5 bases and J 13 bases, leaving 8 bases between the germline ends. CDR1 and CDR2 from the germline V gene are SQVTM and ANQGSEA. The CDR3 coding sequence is TGCAGCGTTCAAAGCGGTTTCTTT. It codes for CSVQSGFF.